This T cell receptor (beta chain) was found in a study of tumor-infiltrating lymphocytes in oesophageal squamous cell carcinoma. TCRdb reprocessed the PCR reads with MiXCR, giving one entry per CDR3 protein. Seen here are 20,000 to 25,000 distinct CDR3 sequences, roughly 32% observed once, and the top ten hold 15% to 20%. This clonotype was counted at least ten times. The sequence was collected from a female donor with esophageal squamous cell carcinoma. Sequenced sample: esophageal tumor tissue.

The CDR3 protein is CASSFDYGYTF. The DNA of the CDR3 is TGTGCCAGCAGCTTCGACTATGGCTACACCTTC. The chain has TRBV5-6 and TRBJ1-2; no clear D. Germline V CDR1 and CDR2: SGHDT, YYEEEE. There are 11 residues in the CDR3. V lost 2 bases and J 3 bases, leaving 2 bases between the germline ends.